This TCR beta chain stems from a study of blood T cell repertoires in COVID-19. At the level of the study: Material from acute and convalescent COVID-19 was sourced from the United States, Italy and Spain. The cDNA or gDNA used as material had been derived from T cells, B-cell-depleted T cells, or PBMCs.

Original processing notes: Estimation of nucleated cell counts was performed using reference gene primer amplification. TCRdb's copy holds only in-frame clones and misses some; the assay was immunoSEQ multiplex PCR. V and J calls and clone size are given by that table; D and trimming were obtained from the DNA. The data show under 300,000 clones, around 82% seen once. The CDR3 is 16 amino acids. V dropped 1 base and J dropped 7; count of bases not matched to a gene: 10. CDR1 and CDR2 (germline): SGHTA, FQGNSA. Sequenced material: peripheral blood. The clonotype comes from a woman aged 45-59 years who had recovered from COVID-19. The V gene is TRBV7-2, the J gene TRBJ1-5; 7 bases align to TRBD1. The CDR3 here is CASSLVGEGAGQPQHF. The CDR3 DNA reads as TGTGCCAGCAGCTTAGTTGGCGAGGGGGCAGGACAGCCCCAGCATTTT.